This section outlines one T cell receptor beta chain sequence together with its context. As yet, its antigen is unknown. Some clones are missing from TCRdb's copy, which holds only in-frame ones; the method was immunoSEQ multiplex PCR. The sample consists of 62,000 or so clones, around four fifths of them appearing once. The source of the sample is a study of OX40 agonist ivuxolimab in advanced cancers. Points from the study as a whole: CD4+ and CD8+ blood T cells expanded clonally by week 6 at 0.1 to 3.0 mg/kg.

CDR1 and CDR2 (germline): SGHAT, FQDESV (reference sequence). This CDR3 is 14 amino acids long. V shed 3 bases and J shed 5 bases, with 11 bases lying between them. This specimen was CD4+ or CD8+ T cells sorted from blood, taken in a trial of the OX40 agonist ivuxolimab. The sequence was obtained from an adult with an advanced solid tumor such as melanoma, head and neck, liver or kidney cancer. The chain has TRBV11-1 and TRBJ2-1, with D unresolved. The CDR3 DNA follows: TGTGCCAGCAGCTTGAGTTTCCTAAACAATGAGCAGTTCTTC. It specifies CASSLSFLNNEQFF.